This TCR beta chain was captured by sequencing in a study of beta chain features in type 1 diabetes. Expressed TCRB transcripts were sequenced after all isolated RNA was converted to cDNA. Clones were sequenced by immunoSEQ multiplex PCR, and TCRdb holds only the in-frame ones, with some missing. The sample gives about 360,000 clones, over 10% of which show up once; approximately 0.015% is in the top ten. Study-wide findings and caveats: The study found that naive, central memory and Treg TCRB repertoires appeared more similar in patients than in healthy donors.

There are 13 residues in the CDR3. Germline CDR1 reads GTSNPN; CDR2 reads SVGIG (reference sequence). V trimming: 0 bases; J trimming: 8 bases; junction bases outside the gene matches: 2. This clone has a handful of counts. Its antigen is undetermined. Sequencing was done on a sample of naive CD4+ T cells from blood. This sequence was found in a man younger than 35 in good health. V gene TRBV30 combines with J gene TRBJ1-4; 8 bases fit TRBD1. CDR3 loop: CAWSVRDREKLFF. The CDR3 coding sequence is TGTGCCTGGAGTGTACGGGACAGGGAAAAACTGTTTTTT.